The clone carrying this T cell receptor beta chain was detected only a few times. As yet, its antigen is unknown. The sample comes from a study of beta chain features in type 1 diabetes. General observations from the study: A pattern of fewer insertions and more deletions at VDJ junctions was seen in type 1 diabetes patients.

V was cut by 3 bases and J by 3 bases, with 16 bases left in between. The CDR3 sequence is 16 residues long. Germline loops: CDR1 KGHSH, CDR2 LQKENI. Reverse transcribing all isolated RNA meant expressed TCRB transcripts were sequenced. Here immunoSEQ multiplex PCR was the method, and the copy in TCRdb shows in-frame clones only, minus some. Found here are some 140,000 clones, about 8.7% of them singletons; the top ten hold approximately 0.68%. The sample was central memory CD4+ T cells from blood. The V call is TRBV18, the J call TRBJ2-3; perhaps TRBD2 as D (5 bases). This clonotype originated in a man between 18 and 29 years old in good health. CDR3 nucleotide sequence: TGTGCCAGCTCACCGACTACGGGTGGTATTACAGATACGCAGTATTTT. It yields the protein CASSPTTGGITDTQYF.